This TCR beta chain originates from a study of CD8+CD57+ T cells in acquired aplastic anemia. Sequenced patients had shown CD8+CD57+ cell expansion by flow cytometry. This clonotype showed up just a few times. Both TCR beta VDJ combination and CDR3 sequence profiling were carried out. Genomic DNA was the template for this profiling. TCRdb recomputed calls from the reads with MiXCR, one row per CDR3 protein. The sample includes some 170,000 distinct CDR3 sequences, 65% to 75% of them seen just once. Sequencing used sorted CD4+, CD8+, or CD8+CD57+ T cells (not recorded which) from PBMCs. The sequence derives from a human donor with aplastic anemia.

This CDR3 is CATSTGGNSPLHF. Here the CDR3 DNA reads TGTGCCACCAGTACAGGGGGTAATTCACCCCTCCACTTT. V is TRBV15 and J is TRBJ1-6, with TRBD1 identical over 8 bases. The CDR3 consists of 13 residues. J gave up 6 bases and V 6 bases, and 1 base lay outside the gene matches. CDR1 and CDR2 from the germline V gene are LNHNV and YYDKDF (reference sequence).